These T cell receptor beta chains were read from a single sample in a study of cytomegalovirus exposure and HLA in healthy donors. Here immunoSEQ multiplex PCR was the method, and the copy in TCRdb shows in-frame clones only, minus some. The table records around 250,000 clones, 90% of them present only once. Sequenced material: PBMCs. Source of these receptors: a woman under 40 in good health and CMV-seronegative. CDR3s include the opening cysteine and the closing phenylalanine or tryptophan. A D gene is named only where the DNA matches it firmly. A clone size is listed for some rows: how often the clone was seen (once, few, many), or a class if it is expanded.

d_gene	v_gene	len	j_gene	abundance	CDR3aa	CDR3nt
.	TRBV9	13	TRBJ2-7	.	CASSVVGGDEQYF	TGTGCCAGCAGCGTAGTAGGAGGGGACGAGCAGTACTTC
.	TRBV4-2	16	TRBJ2-1	.	CASSQDPRGGSNEQFF	TGTGCCAGCAGCCAAGATCCCAGGGGAGGTAGCAATGAGCAGTTCTTC
TRBD2	TRBV27	14	TRBJ2-7	.	CASSYSGSSYEQYF	TGTGCCAGCAGTTATAGCGGGAGCTCCTACGAGCAGTACTTC
TRBD1	TRBV4-1	18	TRBJ1-5	.	CASSFAWGQGKNNQPQHF	TGCGCCAGCAGCTTTGCCTGGGGACAGGGAAAGAACAATCAGCCCCAGCATTTT
.	TRBV7-9	18	TRBJ2-7	.	CASSWTGGTGDKSYEQYF	TGTGCCAGCAGCTGGACCGGGGGCACAGGGGACAAGTCCTACGAGCAGTACTTC
TRBD1	TRBV27	19	TRBJ1-5	.	CASSLLAPGQGYSNQPQHF	TGTGCCAGCAGTTTATTAGCCCCGGGACAGGGGTATAGCAATCAGCCCCAGCATTTT
TRBD1	TRBV6-5	14	TRBJ1-2	.	CASRGSGTGSGYTF	TGTGCCAGCAGAGGATCCGGGACAGGGTCTGGCTACACCTTC
.	TRBV11-2	14	TRBJ2-1	once	CASSPGTIYNEQFF	TGTGCCAGCAGCCCCGGGACAATCTACAATGAGCAGTTCTTC
.	TRBV14	14	TRBJ2-5	.	CASSQITGHQTQYF	TGTGCCAGCAGCCAGATTACAGGGCACCAGACCCAGTACTTC
.	TRBV19	16	TRBJ2-1	.	CASSMTGGSSYNEQFF	TGTGCCAGTAGTATGACCGGGGGAAGCTCCTACAATGAGCAGTTCTTC
.	TRBV6-1	13	TRBJ1-1	.	CASSEVGTTEAFF	TGTGCCAGCAGTGAAGTGGGGACCACTGAAGCTTTCTTT
TRBD1	TRBV5-1	16	TRBJ2-7	.	CASSLGGVQGAHEQYF	TGCGCCAGCAGCTTGGGAGGTGTACAGGGGGCCCACGAGCAGTACTTC
.	TRBV21-1	18	TRBJ2-7	.	CASSKIGLAGVEKYEQYF	TGTGCCAGCAGCAAAATCGGGCTAGCGGGAGTGGAAAAATACGAGCAGTACTTC
.	TRBV5-1	14	TRBJ2-7	.	CASSPGYIHYEQYF	TGCGCCAGCAGCCCTGGCTATATCCACTACGAGCAGTACTTC
TRBD1	TRBV5-1	13	TRBJ2-5	.	CASRPGTEETQYF	TGCGCCAGCAGGCCCGGGACAGAAGAGACCCAGTACTTC
TRBD2	TRBV9	14	TRBJ2-5	.	CASSPGLAGETQYF	TGTGCCAGCAGCCCGGGACTAGCGGGAGAGACCCAGTACTTC
.	TRBV20-1	11	TRBJ2-5	.	CSALSLETQYF	TGCAGTGCTTTGTCCCTAGAGACCCAGTACTTC
.	TRBV29-1	12	TRBJ1-5	.	CSVGGVNQPQHF	TGCAGCGTTGGTGGGGTTAATCAGCCCCAGCATTTT
.	TRBV28	12	TRBJ1-2	.	CASSLMSFGYTF	TGTGCCAGCAGTTTAATGAGTTTTGGCTACACCTTC
.	TRBV19	15	TRBJ2-1	once	CASSIALRVYNEQFF	TGTGCCAGTAGTATTGCACTTCGGGTTTACAATGAGCAGTTCTTC
TRBD1	TRBV9	13	TRBJ1-2	.	CASSVGQGGRYTF	TGTGCCAGCAGCGTAGGACAGGGCGGCCGCTACACCTTC
.	TRBV7-7	14	TRBJ2-2	once	CASSVGLFAGELFF	TGTGCCAGCAGCGTGGGGCTTTTCGCCGGGGAGCTGTTTTTT
TRBD1	TRBV28	17	TRBJ1-5	.	CASSLFGRGSRNQPQHF	TGTGCCAGCAGTTTATTTGGCAGGGGGTCACGCAATCAGCCCCAGCATTTT
.	TRBV28	15	TRBJ2-2	few	CASSPPRQVPGELFF	TGTGCCAGCAGTCCCCCGCGACAGGTTCCCGGGGAGCTGTTTTTT
TRBD1	TRBV11-2	18	TRBJ2-2	.	CASSPGQGGGPYTGELFF	TGTGCCAGCAGCCCGGGACAGGGTGGGGGACCGTACACCGGGGAGCTGTTTTTT
.	TRBV28	13	TRBJ2-3	.	CASSFLVADTQYF	TGTGCCAGCAGTTTCCTAGTAGCAGATACGCAGTATTTT
.	TRBV19	18	TRBJ1-5	.	CASSAPPTGTGSGQPQHF	TGTGCCAGTAGTGCTCCTCCCACCGGGACGGGGTCGGGTCAGCCCCAGCATTTT
.	TRBV27	14	TRBJ2-1	.	CASSSLDSYNEQFF	TGTGCCAGCAGTTCTCTAGACTCCTACAATGAGCAGTTCTTC
.	TRBV18	14	TRBJ2-3	.	CASSPPVVTDTQYF	TGTGCCAGCTCACCACCGGTCGTAACAGATACGCAGTATTTT
TRBD1	TRBV30	14	TRBJ2-2	.	CAWTGRGIAGELFF	TGTGCCTGGACAGGCAGGGGGATAGCCGGGGAGCTGTTTTTT
TRBD1	TRBV9	15	TRBJ2-2	.	CASSARTGNTGELFF	TGTGCCAGCAGCGCTCGGACAGGGAACACCGGGGAGCTGTTTTTT
TRBD2	TRBV30	13	TRBJ2-1	once	CAWTETSGNEQFF	TGTGCCTGGACCGAGACTAGCGGCAATGAGCAGTTCTTC
TRBD1	TRBV19	14	TRBJ2-7	.	CASSGTGYTYEQYF	TGTGCCAGTTCCGGGACAGGGTATACCTACGAGCAGTACTTC
TRBD1	TRBV28	15	TRBJ1-5	.	CASTDDRGVYQPQHF	TGTGCCAGCACCGATGACAGGGGTGTATATCAGCCCCAGCATTTT
.	TRBV28	14	TRBJ1-2	.	CASRTLGGLYGYTF	TGTGCCAGCAGGACCTTGGGGGGACTCTATGGCTACACCTTC
.	TRBV27	15	TRBJ1-3	.	CASSPSGGLGNTIYF	TGTGCCAGCAGTCCCTCAGGTGGGCTTGGAAACACCATATATTTT
TRBD2	TRBV27	15	TRBJ2-1	.	CASSRLAGGPNEQFF	TGTGCCAGCAGCCGACTAGCGGGAGGGCCTAATGAGCAGTTCTTC
.	TRBV19	13	TRBJ2-2	.	CASSGVATGELFF	TGTGCCAGTAGCGGGGTGGCCACCGGGGAGCTGTTTTTT